This T cell receptor beta chain was sequenced in a study of control samples from healthy donors and cancer patients. Clones were read by immunoSEQ multiplex PCR, and TCRdb kept only the in-frame ones, dropping some. The sample carries roughly 100,000 clones, roughly 89% recorded once. The V gene's germline CDR1 is LGHNA and CDR2 YSLEER. V was shortened by 0 bases and J by 3 bases, with 14 bases between the two germline ends. This CDR3 is 16 amino acids long. Specimen: blood. This clonotype was obtained from a human donor in good health. The donor label of this sample is uncertain. The rearrangement uses TRBV4-3 and TRBJ1-1; possibly TRBD1 for D (6 bases). DNA for the CDR3: TGCGCCAGCAGCCAAGATCTGCAGGGGTGGGACACTGAAGCTTTCTTT. This codes for CASSQDLQGWDTEAFF.